The 22 T cell receptor beta chains reported below all come from one sample, sequenced in a study of regulatory and conventional T cells in RAG deficiency. Assay used: immunoSEQ multiplex PCR; TCRdb lists only in-frame clones, some missing. The table shows 20,000 to 25,000 clones, with approximately 95% occurring only once. Genomic DNA came from blood conventional CD4+ T cells gated CD25-low CD127-high. This same sample was also taken into another study, of regulatory T cells. That source adds: Primers: 52 TRBV forward and 13 TRBJ reverse.

Sequenced sample: CD25- CD4+ T cells sorted from blood. The receptor source for this set is a human donor in good health.

The CDR3 DNA is TGTGCCAGCAGCTTCCGTGGCAGGGAGGGCATCTATGGCTACACCTTC. Residues: CASSFRGREGIYGYTF. The rearrangement links TRBV7-9 to TRBJ1-2; D might be TRBD1 (5 bases). V gave up 3 bases and J gave up 4 bases, with 18 bases separating them. Germline loops: CDR1 SEHNR, CDR2 FQNEAQ (reference sequence). The CDR3 covers 16 residues. The complete variable domain, with remaining parts taken from reference TRBV7-9 and TRBJ1-2, reads DTGVSQNPRHKITKRGQNVTFRCDPISEHNRLYWYRQTLGQGPEFLTYFQNEAQLEKSRLLSDRFSAERPKGSFSTLEIQRTEQGDSAMYLCASSFRGREGIYGYTFGSGTRLTVV.

The chain recombines TRBV18 with TRBJ1-2; the match to TRBD1 covers 7 bases. V lost 0 bases to trimming and J lost 3 bases; unmatched junction nucleotides: 4. The CDR3 is 15 amino acids. The germline V gene encodes CDR1 KGHSH and CDR2 LQKENI. CDR3 in amino acids: CASSPPQGWDYGYTF. The CDR3 nucleotides read TGTGCCAGCTCACCACCACAGGGGTGGGACTATGGCTACACCTTC.

V and J are TRBV5-8 and TRBJ2-1; possibly TRBD1 for D (6 bases). V was clipped by 6 bases and J by 7 bases, with 26 bases between them. The CDR3 sequence is 17 residues long. The germline V gene has CDR1 SGHTS and CDR2 YDEGEE. CDR3 sequence reads: CASTVGAGAQLLNEQFF. CDR3 nucleotide sequence: TGTGCCAGCACCGTCGGGGCAGGGGCACAACTACTGAATGAGCAGTTCTTC.

V gene TRBV2 combines with J gene TRBJ2-1; TRBD1 matches at 7 bases. Unmatched junction bases numbered 2, after V lost 6 bases and J lost 9 bases. The CDR3 spans 11 residues. Germline V gene data show CDR1 as SNHLY and CDR2 as FYNNEI. CDR3 in DNA: TGTGCCAGCAGGGGGACAGTTGAGCAGTTCTTC. Translation: CASRGTVEQFF.

This chain uses TRBV6-5 with TRBJ1-3; D perhaps matches TRBD1 (6 bases). The CDR3 contains 15 residues. The ends were cut back, 3 bases at V and 4 bases at J, with 13 bases in the middle. The germline CDR1 and CDR2 sequences are MNHEY and SVGAGI. The CDR3 DNA follows: TGTGCCAGCAGTTATGGGCAGGGGCCAGGAAACACCATATATTTT. It translates to CASSYGQGPGNTIYF.

This clone was detected once. This chain links TRBV5-5 with TRBJ1-5; 9 bases are shared with TRBD1. CDR1 SGHKS and CDR2 YYEKEE come from the germline V gene (reference sequence). Trimming removed 4 bases from V and 5 bases from J; junction bases left unmatched: 7. The CDR3 consists of 15 residues. The CDR3 DNA reads as TGTGCCAGCAGCACAGGGACAGGGAGGGATCAGCCCCAGCATTTT. Translated, it gives CASSTGTGRDQPQHF. Filled out from reference TRBV5-5 and TRBJ1-5, the complete variable domain reads DAGVTQSPTHLIKTRGQQVTLRCSPISGHKSVSWYQQVLGQGPQFIFQYYEKEERGRGNFPDRFSARQFPNYSSELNVNALLLGDSALYLCASSTGTGRDQPQHFGDGTRLSIL.

This sequence joins TRBV5-1 and TRBJ1-2, with no clear D. CDR3 length: 16 amino acids. The V end lost 0 bases, the J end lost 0 bases, and 12 bases lay between the germline ends. Germline V lookup: CDR1 SGHRS, CDR2 YFSETQ. The CDR3 region is CASSLGSERANYGYTF. The CDR3 bases are TGCGCCAGCAGCTTGGGGTCCGAGAGAGCTAACTATGGCTACACCTTC.

CDR3 sequence reads: CSVASAGSSTDTQYF. As DNA, the CDR3 is TGCAGCGTTGCTTCGGCGGGGTCTAGCACAGATACGCAGTATTTT. The chain combines TRBV29-1 with TRBJ2-3, with D maybe TRBD2 (6 bases). This CDR3 comprises 15 residues. Germline V gives CDR1 SQVTM, CDR2 ANQGSEA. V lost 4 bases and J lost 0, with 14 bases in between.

This clone came up once. CDR3 sequence (DNA): TGTGCCAGCAGCTCCGGGACAGGGGGCTACGAGCAGTACTTC. Amino acid sequence: CASSSGTGGYEQYF. The chain is built from TRBV7-6 and TRBJ2-7, with 11 bases aligning to TRBD1. The CDR3 has 14 amino acids. Germline trimming cut 4 bases from V and 3 bases from J; bases unmatched to any gene: 2. The V gene's germline CDR1 is SGHVS and CDR2 FNYEAQ.

The rearrangement links TRBV7-2 to TRBJ1-1, with D possibly TRBD1 on 6 matching bases. V was clipped by 2 bases and J by 10 bases, with 20 bases between them. The CDR3 contains 15 residues. The germline V gene has CDR1 SGHTA and CDR2 FQGNSA. The DNA of the CDR3 is TGTGCCAGCAGCTTAATACGGACAGCTCCTACCGGAGCTTTCTTT. Its protein product is CASSLIRTAPTGAFF.

The chain employs TRBV7-9 and TRBJ2-2; TRBD2 might be the D (5 bases). Germline lookup yields CDR1 SEHNR and CDR2 FQNEAQ (reference sequence). The V gene lost 6 bases and the J gene lost 5 bases, with 16 bases spanning the gap. This CDR3 has 15 residues. The CDR3 DNA sequence: TGTGCCAGCAGTCCTAGCCTGTATGGAACCGGGGAGCTGTTTTTT. It is translated as CASSPSLYGTGELFF.

The chain recombines TRBV13 with TRBJ2-3; 11 nucleotides line up with TRBD2. The V gene's germline CDR1 is PRHDT and CDR2 FYEKMQ (reference sequence). The J segment lost 0 bases and the V segment lost 3 bases, leaving 8 bases of the junction unmatched. The CDR3 spans 18 residues. The CDR3 region has the DNA TGTGCCAGCAGCTTTAGACTAGCGGGGTCCCCTAGCACAGATACGCAGTATTTT. Translating it yields CASSFRLAGSPSTDTQYF.

The chain couples TRBV5-1 to TRBJ1-1; 8 bases are shared with TRBD1. J gave up 5 bases and V 0 bases, and 18 bases lay outside the gene matches. Per the germline V gene, CDR1 is SGHRS and CDR2 is YFSETQ. CDR3 length equals 19 residues. The CDR3 nucleotides read TGCGCCAGCAGCTTGGACGTACTGCCGGGCCAGGGGGCCGGGACTGAAGCTTTCTTT. As protein: CASSLDVLPGQGAGTEAFF.

CDR3 DNA sequence: TGTGCCAGCAGTTTAGCGGGGGGGCCTTCTAATGAGCAGTTCTTC. It translates to CASSLAGGPSNEQFF. This rearrangement joins TRBV6-6 to TRBJ2-1; 11 bases agree with TRBD2. V lost 4 bases to trimming and J lost 7 bases; unmatched junction nucleotides: 6. CDR1 is MNHNY and CDR2 is SVGAGI in the germline V gene (reference sequence). This CDR3 has 15 amino acids.

The chain links TRBV5-1 to TRBJ1-2; 10 positions agree with TRBD1. Losses at the gene ends were 4 bases for V and 7 bases for J; bases not matched to a gene: 7. This CDR3 has 14 amino acids. Germline CDR1 reads SGHRS; CDR2 reads YFSETQ. The CDR3 is CASSAQTGGGGYTF. The CDR3, as DNA: TGCGCCAGCAGCGCCCAGACAGGGGGCGGTGGCTACACCTTC. The entire variable domain, with the rest obtained from reference TRBV5-1 and TRBJ1-2, is as follows: KAGVTQTPRYLIKTRGQQVTLSCSPISGHRSVSWYQQTPGQGLQFLFEYFSETQRNKGNFPGRFSGRQFSNSRSEMNVSTLELGDSALYLCASSAQTGGGGYTFGSGTRLTVV.

V gene TRBV19 combines with J gene TRBJ1-2, with 8 bases matching TRBD1. Germline V gene lookup returns CDR1 LNHDA and CDR2 SQIVND (reference sequence). This CDR3 region has 15 residues. With V trimmed by 5 bases and J by 4 bases, 9 bases remained unmatched. CDR3 sequence reads: CASSPDRARGYGYTF. As DNA, the CDR3 is TGTGCCAGTAGTCCGGACAGGGCACGCGGCTATGGCTACACCTTC.

This clone was picked up one time. This chain links TRBV4-1 with TRBJ1-1; D unresolved. Trimming took off 6 bases at V and 1 base at J, with 27 bases between the two ends. Germline assignment: CDR1 MGHRA and CDR2 YSYEKL. The CDR3 is made up of 19 amino acids. CDR3 coding DNA: TGCGCCAGCAGTCTGTACCGGAGAGAGGGTTTTAATCCGAACACTGAAGCTTTCTTT. Amino acid sequence: CASSLYRREGFNPNTEAFF.

This chain links TRBV14 with TRBJ1-3, with 7 nucleotides matching TRBD1. Germline-derived CDR1 and CDR2 are SGHDN and FVKESK. Losses at the gene ends were 3 bases for V and 0 bases for J; bases not matched to a gene: 5. The CDR3 is made up of 16 amino acids. CDR3 region: CASSQGQFYSGNTIYF. CDR3 bases: TGTGCCAGCAGCCAGGGACAGTTTTACTCTGGAAACACCATATATTTT.

This chain links TRBV4-3 with TRBJ1-4; the match to TRBD1 covers 8 bases. From germline, CDR1 is LGHNA and CDR2 YSLEER. J was trimmed by 5 bases and V by 0 bases; bases with no gene match: 8. The CDR3 is 17 residues long. The CDR3 coding sequence is TGCGCCAGCAGCCAAGATTTAAGAGGGGACAGGAATGAAAAACTGTTTTTT. Protein: CASSQDLRGDRNEKLFF.

V is TRBV5-1 and J is TRBJ1-1, with D possibly being TRBD1 (6 bases). The CDR3 spans 16 residues. Per germline, CDR1 SGHRS and CDR2 YFSETQ. Trimming removed 3 bases at V and 1 base at J, with 16 bases between. This CDR3 reads CASSSYRGQRNTEAFF. The CDR3 coding sequence is TGCGCCAGCAGCTCATACAGAGGACAGAGGAACACTGAAGCTTTCTTT.

The V and J genes are TRBV18 and TRBJ1-2; 9 bases fit TRBD1. Germline V CDR1 and CDR2: KGHSH, LQKENI. The junction had 5 bases not matched to a gene; V was cut back by 4 bases and J by 2 bases. The length of the CDR3 is 15 residues. As DNA, the CDR3 is TGTGCCAGCTCACTAAGGGACAGGGAGAACTATGGCTACACCTTC. It encodes CASSLRDRENYGYTF.

This chain uses TRBV27 with TRBJ2-1; D perhaps matches TRBD1 (6 bases). Germline values: CDR1 MNHEY, CDR2 SMNVEV (reference sequence). CDR3 length: 17 amino acids. Trimming left V 3 bases short and J 5 bases short, with 20 bases between. The CDR3 region has the DNA TGTGCCAGCAGTTTTCGGCCCCTGGACAGCTTGGACAATGAGCAGTTCTTC. This gives the protein CASSFRPLDSLDNEQFF.